The rows below give T cell receptor beta chains drawn from one sample of a study of cytomegalovirus exposure and HLA in healthy donors. Method: immunoSEQ multiplex PCR; TCRdb's copy keeps in-frame clones and lacks some. Of hundreds of thousands of clones listed, around 89% are singletons. Sequencing input: PBMCs. The receptors shown here come from a woman between 18 and 30 years old in good health and CMV-seronegative. CDR3s leave out the opening cysteine and the closing phenylalanine or tryptophan. A D gene is named only where the DNA matches it firmly.

V gene	J gene	D gene	CDR3 protein
TRBV2	TRBJ2-2	-	ASSGFLNTGGLF
TRBV25-1	TRBJ2-2	-	ASSAIGGAGELF
TRBV2	TRBJ1-5	TRBD1	ASSQSGTGHQPQH
TRBV7-6	TRBJ2-5	-	ASSSRTVQETQY
TRBV7-9	TRBJ2-7	-	ASSLNRETYEQY
TRBV7-2	TRBJ1-5	-	ASSLESGSGYSNQPQH
TRBV4-2	TRBJ1-2	TRBD1	ASSATGAAVGYT
TRBV4-2	TRBJ1-2	-	ASSQEMTLDGYT
TRBV19	TRBJ1-5	-	ASSTDSRGGNQPQH
TRBV25-1	TRBJ1-3	TRBD1	ASTAGTGPGNTIY
TRBV9	TRBJ1-5	-	ASSVEGGNQPQH
TRBV7-2	TRBJ1-5	-	ASSTQGQGQPQH
TRBV13	TRBJ1-1	TRBD1	ASSPRTGGGITEAF
TRBV5-4	TRBJ1-2	TRBD1	ASSLTGGAKNYGYT
TRBV5-1	-	-	ASSLSAGTYEQY
TRBV5-1	TRBJ2-3	-	ASSWDSSTDTQY
TRBV5-1	TRBJ2-7	-	ASSFSSVKGPYEQY
TRBV4-3	TRBJ2-2	-	ASSQDYTNTGELF
TRBV27	TRBJ1-2	-	ASSLRGGGYT
TRBV9	TRBJ2-1	TRBD2	ASSVSGAGGYNEQF
TRBV25-1	TRBJ2-1	TRBD2	ASNRAGEYNEQF
TRBV6-1	TRBJ1-2	-	ASSLDGTLIYGYT
TRBV5-1	TRBJ2-5	TRBD2	ASAERASGVPETQY